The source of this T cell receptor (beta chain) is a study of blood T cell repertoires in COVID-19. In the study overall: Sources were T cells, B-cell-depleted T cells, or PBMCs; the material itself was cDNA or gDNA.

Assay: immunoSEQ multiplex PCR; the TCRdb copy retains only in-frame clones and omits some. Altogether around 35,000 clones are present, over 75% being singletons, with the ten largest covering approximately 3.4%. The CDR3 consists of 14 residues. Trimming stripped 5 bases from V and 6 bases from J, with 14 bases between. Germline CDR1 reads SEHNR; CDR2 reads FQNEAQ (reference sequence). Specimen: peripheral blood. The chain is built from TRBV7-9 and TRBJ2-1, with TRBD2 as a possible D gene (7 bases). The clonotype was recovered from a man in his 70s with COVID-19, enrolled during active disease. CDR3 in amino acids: CASSKGQRGNEQFF. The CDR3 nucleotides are TGTGCCAGCAGCAAAGGACAGCGGGGCAATGAGCAGTTCTTC. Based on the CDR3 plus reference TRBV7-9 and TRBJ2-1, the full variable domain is DTGVSQNPRHKITKRGQNVTFRCDPISEHNRLYWYRQTLGQGPEFLTYFQNEAQLEKSRLLSDRFSAERPKGSFSTLEIQRTEQGDSAMYLCASSKGQRGNEQFFGPGTRLTVL.